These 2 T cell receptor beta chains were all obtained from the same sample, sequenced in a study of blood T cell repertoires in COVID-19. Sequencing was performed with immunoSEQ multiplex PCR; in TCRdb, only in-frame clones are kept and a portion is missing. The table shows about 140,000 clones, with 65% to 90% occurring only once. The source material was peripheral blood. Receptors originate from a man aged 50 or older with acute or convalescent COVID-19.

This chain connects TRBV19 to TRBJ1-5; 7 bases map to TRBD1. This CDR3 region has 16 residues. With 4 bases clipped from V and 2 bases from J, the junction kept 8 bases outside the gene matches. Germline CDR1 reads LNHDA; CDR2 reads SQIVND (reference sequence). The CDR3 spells CASSTRQGMGNQPQHF. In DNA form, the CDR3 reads TGTGCCAGTAGTACACGACAGGGAATGGGCAATCAGCCCCAGCATTTT.

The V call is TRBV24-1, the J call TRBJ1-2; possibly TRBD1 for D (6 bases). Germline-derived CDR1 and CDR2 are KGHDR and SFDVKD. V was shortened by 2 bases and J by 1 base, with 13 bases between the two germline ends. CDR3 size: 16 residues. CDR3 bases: TGTGCCACCAGTGATTCGGGGGGCGGGAGTAACTATGGCTACACCTTC. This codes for CATSDSGGGSNYGYTF.